Listed here are 27 T cell receptor beta chains from one sample, sequenced in a study of cytomegalovirus exposure and HLA in healthy donors. The PCR contained 60 Vbeta and 13 Jbeta primers. Assay used: immunoSEQ multiplex PCR; TCRdb lists only in-frame clones, some missing. The data hold 160,000 or so clones, with 84% observed a single time. Material: PBMCs. Every receptor here comes from a man aged 50 to 59 in good health and CMV-seropositive.

This clone was detected only once. The V and J genes are TRBV5-1 and TRBJ2-3; no definite D call. The germline V gene encodes CDR1 SGHRS and CDR2 YFSETQ. The CDR3 has 16 amino acids. The V gene lost 4 bases and the J gene lost 0 bases, with 15 bases spanning the gap. CDR3 in amino acids: CASSPNEQRSTDTQYF. DNA for the CDR3: TGCGCCAGCAGCCCCAATGAGCAGCGTAGCACAGATACGCAGTATTTT. The entire variable domain, with the rest obtained from reference TRBV5-1 and TRBJ2-3, is as follows: KAGVTQTPRYLIKTRGQQVTLSCSPISGHRSVSWYQQTPGQGLQFLFEYFSETQRNKGNFPGRFSGRQFSNSRSEMNVSTLELGDSALYLCASSPNEQRSTDTQYFGPGTRLTVL.

CDR3 nucleotide sequence: TGTGCCAGCAGCCTCGGGTCCATCCTCCAAGAGACCCAGTACTTC. This translates into CASSLGSILQETQYF. The chain combines TRBV6-6 with TRBJ2-5; D gene ambiguous. This CDR3 region has 15 residues. The ends were cut back, 6 bases at V and 1 base at J, with 15 bases in the middle. The germline CDR1 and CDR2 sequences are MNHNY and SVGAGI (reference sequence).

This clone has just one count. The rearrangement joins TRBV5-1 to TRBJ2-1; TRBD2 matches 10 bases. This CDR3 is 17 amino acids long. Germline values: CDR1 SGHRS, CDR2 YFSETQ. After removal of 4 bases from V and 3 bases from J, the junction contained 10 bases not matched to a gene. The CDR3 sequence is CASSKALRTSGYNEQFF. CDR3 DNA sequence: TGCGCCAGCAGCAAGGCCCTCCGGACTAGCGGCTACAATGAGCAGTTCTTC. The full variable domain, its missing parts supplied by reference TRBV5-1 and TRBJ2-1, is KAGVTQTPRYLIKTRGQQVTLSCSPISGHRSVSWYQQTPGQGLQFLFEYFSETQRNKGNFPGRFSGRQFSNSRSEMNVSTLELGDSALYLCASSKALRTSGYNEQFFGPGTRLTVL.

This sequence joins TRBV25-1 and TRBJ2-1; the D gene is possibly TRBD2 (5 bases). Trimming took off 0 bases at V and 5 bases at J, with 14 bases between the two ends. CDR3 size: 16 residues. Germline lookup yields CDR1 MGHDK and CDR2 SYGVNS. CDR3 protein: CASSEYAAVLDNEQFF. CDR3 in DNA: TGTGCCAGCAGTGAATACGCAGCCGTACTAGACAATGAGCAGTTCTTC.

This clone was observed a single time. V is TRBV2 and J is TRBJ1-6, with TRBD1 matching over 8 bases. This CDR3 is built from 13 residues. Germline trimming cut 6 bases from V and 7 bases from J; bases unmatched to any gene: 2. The germline V gene has CDR1 SNHLY and CDR2 FYNNEI. The CDR3 sequence: CASSRQGNSPLHF. Written as DNA, the CDR3 is TGTGCCAGCAGCCGACAGGGGAATTCACCCCTCCACTTT.

This chain uses TRBV27 with TRBJ2-2; TRBD2 is a possible D gene (5 bases). V lost 6 bases to trimming and J lost 1 base, with 6 bases between them. The length of the CDR3 is 13 residues. Germline V gene lookup returns CDR1 MNHEY and CDR2 SMNVEV (reference sequence). CDR3 sequence: CASSRGNTGELFF. The CDR3, as DNA: TGTGCCAGCAGCCGGGGGAACACCGGGGAGCTGTTTTTT.

The chain carries TRBV6-5 and TRBJ1-6; weak D call: TRBD1 (5 bases). The germline CDR1 and CDR2 sequences are MNHEY and SVGAGI. The CDR3 consists of 14 residues. Trimming cost V 9 bases and J 3 bases, with 12 bases left between them. The CDR3 reads CASFPGDYNSPLHF. The CDR3 nucleotides are TGTGCCAGTTTCCCGGGGGACTATAATTCACCCCTCCACTTT.

The chain uses TRBV11-3 and TRBJ2-1; the match to TRBD2 covers 8 bases. V was clipped by 4 bases and J by 9 bases; unmatched bases: 14. CDR1 and CDR2 (germline): SGHNT, YENEEA. This CDR3 spans 16 amino acids. DNA for the CDR3: TGTGCCAGCAGCTCGGGGGGGTGGGAGCCTTTCTCTGAGCAGTTCTTC. Amino acid sequence: CASSSGGWEPFSEQFF. The full variable domain, with the rest looked up from reference TRBV11-3 and TRBJ2-1, is EAGVVQSPRYKIIEKKQPVAFWCNPISGHNTLYWYLQNLGQGPELLIRYENEEAVDDSQLPKDRFSAERLKGVDSTLKIQPAELGDSAVYLCASSSGGWEPFSEQFFGPGTRLTVL.

The chain uses TRBV18 and TRBJ2-7, with D possibly being TRBD1 (5 bases). V lost 2 bases to trimming and J lost 5 bases, with 10 bases between them. Per the germline V gene, CDR1 is KGHSH and CDR2 is LQKENI. The CDR3 runs 13 residues. CDR3 region: CASSPLARDEQYF. CDR3 bases: TGTGCCAGCTCACCATTAGCCAGGGACGAGCAGTACTTC. Together with reference TRBV18 and TRBJ2-7, the CDR3 gives the full variable domain: NAGVMQNPRHLVRRRGQEARLRCSPMKGHSHVYWYRQLPEEGLKFMVYLQKENIIDESGMPKERFSAEFPKEGPSILRIQQVVRGDSAAYFCASSPLARDEQYFGPGTRLTVT.

The chain links TRBV4-1 to TRBJ1-6, with 12 bases matching TRBD1. The CDR3 contains 18 residues. Trimming at V came to 3 bases and at J to 7 bases, leaving 10 bases not matched to a gene. Per the germline V gene, CDR1 is MGHRA and CDR2 is YSYEKL. CDR3 amino acids: CASSHGAGQGALNSPLHF. DNA of the CDR3: TGCGCCAGCAGCCATGGCGCGGGACAGGGGGCTCTGAATTCACCCCTCCACTTT.

The rearrangement uses TRBV6-1 and TRBJ1-3; D remains unclear. CDR3 length equals 13 residues. CDR1 is MNHNS and CDR2 is SASEGT in the germline V gene. V dropped 3 bases and J dropped 3 bases, with 6 bases sitting between them. The CDR3 nucleotides read TGTGCCAGCAGTGATGGAGGTGGAAACACCATATATTTT. It codes for CASSDGGGNTIYF.

The rearrangement uses TRBV27 and TRBJ2-3, with D uncertain. CDR3 length equals 13 residues. Trimming removed 1 base at V and 4 bases at J, with 6 bases between. Germline-derived CDR1 and CDR2 are MNHEY and SMNVEV (reference sequence). This CDR3 is CASSLFRADTQYF. For the CDR3, the DNA is TGTGCCAGCAGTTTATTTCGTGCAGATACGCAGTATTTT.

This sequence joins TRBV5-5 and TRBJ1-2; 10 bases are shared with TRBD1. V shed 0 bases and J 8 bases; nucleotides not matched to a gene: 7. There are 15 residues in the CDR3. Germline CDR1 is SGHKS and CDR2 is YYEKEE (reference sequence). The CDR3 nucleotides read TGTGCCAGCAGCTTGGTCGGGACAGGGGAGGAGGGCTACACCTTC. Residues: CASSLVGTGEEGYTF.

This clone was observed a few times. V gene TRBV2 combines with J gene TRBJ2-7, with D tentatively TRBD1 (6 bases). The germline V gene has CDR1 SNHLY and CDR2 FYNNEI. The CDR3 extends over 16 amino acids. Trimming cost V 6 bases and J 0 bases, with 18 bases left between them. The CDR3 spells CASSLTERDNSYEQYF. The CDR3 nucleotides are TGTGCCAGCAGCTTAACTGAAAGGGACAACTCCTACGAGCAGTACTTC.

The table lists this clone with a few counts. The gene calls are TRBV5-6 and TRBJ2-7, with a tentative D call TRBD2 (6 bases). Trimming took 4 bases from V and 7 from J, leaving 21 bases between them. This CDR3 contains 15 residues. CDR1 and CDR2 (germline): SGHDT, YYEEEE. The CDR3 spells CASSPGVVPREEQYV. CDR3 in DNA: TGTGCCAGCAGCCCTGGGGTAGTCCCCCGGGAGGAGCAGTACGTC.

This CDR3 reads CASGAGSRTGELFF. The CDR3 nucleotides are TGTGCCAGCGGGGCTGGGTCCCGAACCGGGGAGCTGTTTTTT. The chain recombines TRBV2 with TRBJ2-2; weak D call: TRBD1 (5 bases). The V end was cut by 8 bases, the J end by 5 bases, with 15 bases between. Germline-derived CDR1 and CDR2 are SNHLY and FYNNEI. The CDR3 length is 14 residues.

This rearrangement joins TRBV18 to TRBJ2-1; possible D gene TRBD2, 5 bases. This CDR3 contains 15 residues. V lost 0 bases to trimming and J lost 3 bases, with 9 bases between them. Germline loops: CDR1 KGHSH, CDR2 LQKENI. CDR3 residues: CASSPPRADYNEQFF. DNA for the CDR3: TGTGCCAGCTCACCACCGCGGGCAGACTACAATGAGCAGTTCTTC.

This clone appeared a few times. V usage is TRBV18 and J usage is TRBJ1-2; TRBD1 is a possible D gene (6 bases). The V and J ends lost 3 bases and 6 bases respectively, with 23 bases between them. The V gene's germline CDR1 is KGHSH and CDR2 LQKENI. The CDR3 covers 17 residues. The CDR3 sequence: CASSPEVGTNRNHGYTF. In DNA form, the CDR3 reads TGTGCCAGCTCACCGGAGGTCGGGACAAATAGGAATCATGGCTACACCTTC.

The V and J genes are TRBV19 and TRBJ2-4, with 7 bases identical to TRBD1. Germline V gives CDR1 LNHDA, CDR2 SQIVND (reference sequence). There are 13 residues in the CDR3. V trimming: 6 bases; J trimming: 5 bases; junction bases outside the gene matches: 4. CDR3 nucleotide sequence: TGTGCCAGTAGCGCGACAGGGCAAAACATTCAGTACTTC. Protein sequence: CASSATGQNIQYF.

In its sample, this clone was seen a few times. The V and J genes are TRBV9 and TRBJ2-3; perhaps TRBD1 as D (5 bases). Trimming pared 4 bases from V and 2 bases from J, leaving 17 bases between. The germline V gene encodes CDR1 SGDLS and CDR2 YYNGEE. This CDR3 has 16 amino acids. CDR3 in DNA: TGTGCCAGCAGCCCCTCCCCTTTGACAGTCACAGATACGCAGTATTTT. Amino acid sequence: CASSPSPLTVTDTQYF.

This chain links TRBV19 with TRBJ2-3, with 9 nucleotides matching TRBD1. V trimming: 7 bases; J trimming: 3 bases; junction bases outside the gene matches: 20. Germline loops: CDR1 LNHDA, CDR2 SQIVND (reference sequence). This CDR3 spans 19 amino acids. The CDR3, as DNA: TGTGCCAGTAATCCCGGGACAGGGTCTCCCCTGTGGAATACAGATACGCAGTATTTT. Its translation is CASNPGTGSPLWNTDTQYF.

This clone was seen once. The chain is built from TRBV19 and TRBJ1-5; D may be TRBD1 (6 bases). From germline, CDR1 is LNHDA and CDR2 SQIVND (reference sequence). This CDR3 contains 16 residues. V lost 3 bases and J 4 bases, leaving 16 bases between the germline ends. The CDR3 sequence: CASSIPTGRLNQPQHF. The CDR3 nucleotides read TGTGCCAGTAGTATCCCGACAGGACGTCTTAATCAGCCCCAGCATTTT.

The rearrangement links TRBV6-1 to TRBJ2-3, with TRBD2 identical over 9 bases. Trimming cost V 2 bases and J 2 bases; bases outside gene matches: 2. Germline lookup yields CDR1 MNHNS and CDR2 SASEGT. The CDR3 consists of 15 residues. CDR3 loop: CASSELAGYTDTQYF. For the CDR3, the DNA is TGTGCCAGCAGTGAACTAGCGGGGTACACAGATACGCAGTATTTT.

Details on this clone: The junction departs from the called germline gene at one end, perhaps through a read error. The rearrangement links TRBV7-9 to TRBJ2-2; a possible D gene is TRBD2 (5 bases). Germline loops: CDR1 SEHNR, CDR2 FQNEAQ (reference sequence). This CDR3 has 16 residues. The CDR3 here is CSSILGRRDFTGELFF. The DNA of the CDR3 is TGTTCCAGCATCCTAGGACGCCGGGATTTCACCGGGGAGTTGTTTTTT.

The chain has TRBV5-4 and TRBJ1-4; TRBD1 might be the D (5 bases). V was pared by 2 bases and J by 6 bases, with 11 bases between. Germline V CDR1 and CDR2: SGHNT, YYREEE (reference sequence). This CDR3 comprises 14 residues. CDR3 in amino acids: CASSFTGNDEKLFF. The CDR3 DNA sequence: TGTGCCAGCAGCTTTACAGGAAATGATGAAAAACTGTTTTTT.

The chain has TRBV6-1 and TRBJ2-6, with a possible D match to TRBD2 (6 bases). Germline V gene sequence: CDR1 MNHNS, CDR2 SASEGT. The CDR3 consists of 15 residues. The V end was cut by 8 bases, the J end by 2 bases, with 13 bases between. DNA of the CDR3: TGTGCCAGCCTCGGAGGGTCTGCTGGGGCCAACGTCCTGACTTTC. Translated: CASLGGSAGANVLTF.

By sample fraction, this clone is medium-sized. The J gene is TRBJ1-5, the V gene TRBV5-8; 7 positions agree with TRBD1. The CDR3 is made up of 15 amino acids. Per germline, CDR1 SGHTS and CDR2 YDEGEE. Trimming removed 4 bases from V and 0 bases from J; junction bases left unmatched: 4. The CDR3 sequence is CASSPTGYSNQPQHF. CDR3 bases: TGTGCCAGCAGCCCGACAGGGTATAGCAATCAGCCCCAGCATTTT.